The present TCR beta chain was sequenced within a study of blood T cell repertoires in COVID-19 (dated by TCRdb to about 2020). A note on the overall study: Collaborator samples came from the United States, Italy and Spain and covered acute and convalescent phases of COVID-19. The prospective study material was composed of cDNA or gDNA derived from T cells, B-cell-depleted T cells, or PBMCs. Deeply sampled blood TCRbeta repertoires from subjects exposed to, actively infected with, or recovered from COVID-19 were included in the dataset. The repertoires were made available in a free public database intended to serve as a resource for research on the immune response to SARS-CoV-2. The samples were drawn from the first 160 participants of the ongoing ImmuneRACE study and from 1,254 subjects provided by 6 global collaborators. A de-identified subject ID, COVID-19 status, age in years and sex were almost always included in the sample metadata. Where HLA class I and class II types were available, the types were taken from metadata supplied by the sample provider, not from assay-based typing. Points the paper makes about the study in general: Clinical and demographic metadata were provided uncurated, with the amount varying by source and participant.

The collaborating institutions used their own protocols to collect whole blood in K2EDTA tubes. Collaborator samples were shipped for TCRbeta analysis as frozen whole blood, isolated PBMCs, or DNA extracted from either sample type. Of note for this clone: Its antigen remains unidentified. No base quality values were provided; no much bigger clone lies one nucleotide off.

TCRbeta CDR3 regions were amplified from genomic DNA using the immunoSEQ Assay, a bias-controlled multiplex PCR. Per the authors' processing: The number of nucleated cells in each sample was estimated from the amplification of reference gene primers within the assay. To quantify the absolute abundance of each unique TCRbeta CDR3 rearrangement, sequence reads were collapsed and filtered. For each sample, productive Simpson clonality was calculated as the square root of Simpson's diversity index across productive rearrangements. TCRdb limited this immuneACCESS table to in-frame rearrangements with V and J called. A share of clones is missing; checked studies link under half to unresolved V genes, and the rest is unexplained. V and J calls and clone size are given by that table; D and trimming were obtained from the DNA. For this sample the table gives over 90,000 clones, of which 70% to 90% were detected only once. The ten biggest clones cover 2% to 2.5% of the sample.

CDR1 and CDR2 are drawn from the germline V gene: KGHSH, LQKENI. V lost 3 bases and J lost 9 bases, and the count of bases not matched to a germline gene is 6. From cysteine to phenylalanine, the CDR3 is 14 amino acids long. CDR3 DNA only is kept here, 42 bases in frame from base 1. The clonotype comes from a man aged 50-59 years with active COVID-19. This receptor chain uses TRBV18 and TRBJ2-1, with TRBD2 identical over 9 junction bases. Source material: peripheral blood. The DNA reads as follows: TGTGCCAGCTCACCCCGGACTAGCGAGGGTGAGCAGTTCTTC. This sequence encodes CASSPRTSEGEQFF. Outside the CDR3, residues come from the reference TRBV18 and TRBJ2-1 proteins, so the full variable domain is: NAGVMQNPRHLVRRRGQEARLRCSPMKGHSHVYWYRQLPEEGLKFMVYLQKENIIDESGMPKERFSAEFPKEGPSILRIQQVVRGDSAAYFCASSPRTSEGEQFFGPGTRLTVL.